The 2 T cell receptor beta chains given below trace back to one sample, sequenced in a study of cytomegalovirus exposure and HLA in healthy donors. PCR was performed using 60 Vbeta and 13 Jbeta primers. The data were produced by immunoSEQ multiplex PCR, yet TCRdb's version contains in-frame clones alone and is incomplete. The sample features some 120,000 clones, with around 3.6% in its top ten. Material: PBMCs. These receptors originate from a man younger than 35 in good health and CMV-seronegative.

The V gene is TRBV5-3, the J gene TRBJ1-4, with D possibly being TRBD1 (6 bases). TRBV5-3 belongs to the ORF category, with a function that is uncertain. Trimming shortened V by 2 bases and J by 0 bases, and 14 bases separated the two germline ends. This CDR3 spans 17 amino acids. Here the CDR3 DNA reads TGTGCCAGAAGCTTTAATCGGACAGACGCAACTAATGAAAAACTGTTTTTT. It encodes CARSFNRTDATNEKLFF.

The chain has TRBV7-2 and TRBJ1-2; 8 nucleotides match TRBD1. Germline V gives CDR1 SGHTA, CDR2 FQGNSA. This CDR3 has 14 residues. The V segment lost 2 bases and the J segment 8 bases; nucleotides outside the gene matches: 7. The chain's CDR3 is CASSLNPGGEGYTF. CDR3 DNA sequence: TGTGCCAGCAGCTTAAATCCAGGGGGCGAGGGCTACACCTTC.